The 3 T cell receptor beta chains below come from one sample, sequenced in a study of shared clonotypes between healthy human individuals. Sequencing used immunoSEQ multiplex PCR; TCRdb keeps in-frame clones, though not all of them. This table holds approximately 2.5 million clones, approximately 90% found once. Input material: naive CD4+ T cells sorted from blood. Indicated subset: CD45RA+ positively selected. These receptors were obtained from a young man in good health.

The chain combines TRBV29-1 with TRBJ2-3, with TRBD2 matching 9 bases. This CDR3 region has 13 residues. Germline CDR1 reads SQVTM; CDR2 reads ANQGSEA. In DNA form, the CDR3 reads TGCAGTATTAGCGGGAGTGGTCCAGATACGCAGTATTTT. The encoded protein is CSISGSGPDTQYF.

The chain joins TRBV29-1 to TRBJ2-5, with no clear D. The J call may be in error: the DNA end matches TRBJ2-7 better. Per germline, CDR1 SQVTM and CDR2 ANQGSEA. The CDR3 is made up of 12 amino acids. The CDR3 sequence: CSVLTVSYEQYF. The CDR3 DNA follows: TGCAGCGTGCTCACAGTCTCCTACGAGCAGTACTTC.

Note on this clone: The sample contains more than one DNA sequence encoding this CDR3. The CDR3 nucleotides are TGTGCCAGCAGCGTAGCGCCCCCAGATACGCAGTATTTT. Protein: CASSVAPPDTQYF. The chain carries TRBV9 and TRBJ2-3; D call uncertain. Trimming cost V 0 bases and J 4 bases, with 6 bases left between them. The germline V gene has CDR1 SGDLS and CDR2 YYNGEE. The CDR3 is made up of 13 amino acids. The variable domain in full, completed from reference TRBV9 and TRBJ2-3, reads DSGVTQTPKHLITATGQRVTLRCSPRSGDLSVYWYQQSLDQGLQFLIQYYNGEERAKGNILERFSAQQFPDLHSELNLSSLELGDSALYFCASSVAPPDTQYFGPGTRLTVL.